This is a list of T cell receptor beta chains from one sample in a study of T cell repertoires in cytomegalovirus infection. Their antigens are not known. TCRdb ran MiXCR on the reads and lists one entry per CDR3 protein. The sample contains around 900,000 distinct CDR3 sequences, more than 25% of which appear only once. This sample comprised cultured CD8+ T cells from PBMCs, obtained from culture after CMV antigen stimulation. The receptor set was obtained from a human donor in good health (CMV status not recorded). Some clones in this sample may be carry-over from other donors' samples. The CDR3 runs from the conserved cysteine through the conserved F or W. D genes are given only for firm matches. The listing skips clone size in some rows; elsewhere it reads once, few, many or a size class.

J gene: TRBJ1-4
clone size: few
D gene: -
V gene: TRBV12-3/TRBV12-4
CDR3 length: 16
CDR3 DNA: TGTGCCAGCAGTTTAAGTTGGGGCTCAACTAATGAAAAACTGTTTTTT
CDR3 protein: CASSLSWGSTNEKLFF

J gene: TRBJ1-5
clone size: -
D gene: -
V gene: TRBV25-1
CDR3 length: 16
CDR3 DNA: TGTGCCAGCAGTGAATGGGGGGGCCATAGCAATCAGCCCCAGCATTTT
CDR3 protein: CASSEWGGHSNQPQHF

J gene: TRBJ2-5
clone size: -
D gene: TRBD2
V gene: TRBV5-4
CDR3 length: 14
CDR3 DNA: TGTGCCAGCAGCATTAGCGGGGGGCTAGAGACCCAGTACTTC
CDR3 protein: CASSISGGLETQYF

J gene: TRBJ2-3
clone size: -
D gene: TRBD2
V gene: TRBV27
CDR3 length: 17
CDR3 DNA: TGTGCCAGCAGTTTACCCACTAGCGGACCTAGCACAGATACGCAGTATTTT
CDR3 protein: CASSLPTSGPSTDTQYF

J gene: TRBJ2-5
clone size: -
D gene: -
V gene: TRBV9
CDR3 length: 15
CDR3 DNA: TGTGCCAGCAGCGTATCAGCAGTCCACCAAGAGACCCAGTACTTC
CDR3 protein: CASSVSAVHQETQYF

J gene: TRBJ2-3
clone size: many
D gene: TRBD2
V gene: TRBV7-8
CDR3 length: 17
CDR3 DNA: TGTGCCAGCAGCTTAGCGCTCTTGCGGGGGGTTGCAGATACGCAGTATTTT
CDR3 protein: CASSLALLRGVADTQYF

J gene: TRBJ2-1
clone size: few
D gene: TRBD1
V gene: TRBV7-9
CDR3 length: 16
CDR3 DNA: TGTGCCAGCAGTTACACCGGGACAGGACCTACAACTGAGCAGTTCTTC
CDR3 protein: CASSYTGTGPTTEQFF

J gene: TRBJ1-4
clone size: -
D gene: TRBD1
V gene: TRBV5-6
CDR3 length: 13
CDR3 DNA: TGTGCCAGCAGCTCCGATTGGGACAGGGTAGATTTTTTT
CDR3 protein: CASSSDWDRVDFF

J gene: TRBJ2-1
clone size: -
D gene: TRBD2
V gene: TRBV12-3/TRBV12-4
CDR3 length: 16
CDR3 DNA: TGTGCCAGCAACCTCGGACTAGCGGGTGCCAACAATGAGCAGTTCTTC
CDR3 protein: CASNLGLAGANNEQFF

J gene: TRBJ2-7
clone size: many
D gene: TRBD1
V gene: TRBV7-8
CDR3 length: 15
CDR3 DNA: TGTGCCAGCAGCTTACGCTGGGACAGGGCCTACGAGCAGTACTTC
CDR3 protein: CASSLRWDRAYEQYF

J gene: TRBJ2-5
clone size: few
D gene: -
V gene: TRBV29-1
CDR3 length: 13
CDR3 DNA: TGCAGCGCCCCGGGGAAGGAGGGAGAGACCCAGTACTTC
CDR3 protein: CSAPGKEGETQYF

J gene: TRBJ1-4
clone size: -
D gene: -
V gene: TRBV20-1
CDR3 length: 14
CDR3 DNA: TGCAGTGCTAGAACTTATGGGGGTGGCGAAAAACTGTTTTTT
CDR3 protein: CSARTYGGGEKLFF

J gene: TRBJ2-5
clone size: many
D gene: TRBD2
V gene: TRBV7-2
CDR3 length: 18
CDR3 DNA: TGTGCCAGCAGCTTAGCGGGTCCAGCGGGGGGTTCCCAAGAGACCCAGTACTTC
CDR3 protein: CASSLAGPAGGSQETQYF

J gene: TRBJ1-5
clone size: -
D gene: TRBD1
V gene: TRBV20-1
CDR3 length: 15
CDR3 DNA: TGCAGTGCTAGAGGGCTAGGACAGGGTTATCAGCCCCAGCATTTT
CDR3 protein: CSARGLGQGYQPQHF

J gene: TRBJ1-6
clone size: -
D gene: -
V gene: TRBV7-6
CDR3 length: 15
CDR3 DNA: TGTGCCAGCAGCGCCGGGCCCTGGACGAATTCACCCCTCCACTTT
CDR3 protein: CASSAGPWTNSPLHF

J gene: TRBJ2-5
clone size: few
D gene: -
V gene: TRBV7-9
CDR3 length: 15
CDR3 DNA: TGTGCCAGCAGCGAACCCCGGGGGTGGATGGACCCCCAGTACTTC
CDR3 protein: CASSEPRGWMDPQYF

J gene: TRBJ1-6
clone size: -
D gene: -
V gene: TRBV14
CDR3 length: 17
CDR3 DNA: TGTGCCAGCAGCCAAGAATCAGTTCCTTCGACGGGTTCACCCCTCCACTTT
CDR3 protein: CASSQESVPSTGSPLHF

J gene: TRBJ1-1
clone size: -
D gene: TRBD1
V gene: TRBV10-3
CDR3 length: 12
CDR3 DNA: TGTGCCATCAGTGAGTCGGGGACAGGGGCTTTCTTT
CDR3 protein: CAISESGTGAFF

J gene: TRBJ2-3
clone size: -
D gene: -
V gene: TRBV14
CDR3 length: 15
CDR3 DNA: TGTGCCAGCAGCCAACCGGACCTCGGTGAGAGAACGCAGTATTTT
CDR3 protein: CASSQPDLGERTQYF

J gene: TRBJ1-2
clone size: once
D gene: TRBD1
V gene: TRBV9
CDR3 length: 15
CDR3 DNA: TGTGCCAGCAGCCCCGATGGACAGGGATCTTATGGCTACACCTTC
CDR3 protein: CASSPDGQGSYGYTF

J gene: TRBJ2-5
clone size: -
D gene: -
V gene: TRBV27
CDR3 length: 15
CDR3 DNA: TGTGCCAGCAGTTTCTCCCCGCCCCTCCCAGAGACCCAGTACTTC
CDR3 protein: CASSFSPPLPETQYF

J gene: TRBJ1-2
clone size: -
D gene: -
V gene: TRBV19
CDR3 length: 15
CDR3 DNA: TGTGCCAGTAGTCGAGGTTGGGGGCGCGACTATGGCTACACCTTC
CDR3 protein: CASSRGWGRDYGYTF

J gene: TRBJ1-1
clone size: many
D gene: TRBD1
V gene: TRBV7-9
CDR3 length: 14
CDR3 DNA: TGTGCCAGCTTCATGGGGGGACAGGGGACTGAAGCTTTCTTT
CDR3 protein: CASFMGGQGTEAFF

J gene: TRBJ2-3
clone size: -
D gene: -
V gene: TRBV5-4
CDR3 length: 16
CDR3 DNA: TGTGCCAGCAGCCCACCAGGCTCACGTCCCACAGATACGCAGTATTTT
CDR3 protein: CASSPPGSRPTDTQYF

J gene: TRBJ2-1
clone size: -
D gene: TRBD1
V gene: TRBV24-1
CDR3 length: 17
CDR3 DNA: TGTGCCACCGGCCTTATGGGATCCGGGACAGGGGACAATGAGCAGTTCTTC
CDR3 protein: CATGLMGSGTGDNEQFF

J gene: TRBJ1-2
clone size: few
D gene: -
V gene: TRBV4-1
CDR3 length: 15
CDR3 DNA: TGCGCCAGCAGCCAAGTTCCACAGGGTGAGGATGGCTACACCTTC
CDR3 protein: CASSQVPQGEDGYTF

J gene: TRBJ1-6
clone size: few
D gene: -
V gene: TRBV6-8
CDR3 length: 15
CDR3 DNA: TGTGCCAGCAGTCCTGTACCACGGCAGAATTCACCCCTCCACTTT
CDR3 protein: CASSPVPRQNSPLHF

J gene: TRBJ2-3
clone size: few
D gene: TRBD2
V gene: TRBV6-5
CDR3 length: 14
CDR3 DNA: TGTGCCAGCAGTATTAGCGGGATTACAGATACGCAGTATTTT
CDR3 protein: CASSISGITDTQYF

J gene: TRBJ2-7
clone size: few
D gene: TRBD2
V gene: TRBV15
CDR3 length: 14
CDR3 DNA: TGTGCCACCGGATCGCGGGGGGGAGGCTACGAGCAGTACTTC
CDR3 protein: CATGSRGGGYEQYF

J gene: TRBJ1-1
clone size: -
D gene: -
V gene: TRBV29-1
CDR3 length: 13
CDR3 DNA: TGCAGCGTTGCAGGGTCGCCGAACACTGAAGCTTTCTTT
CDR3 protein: CSVAGSPNTEAFF

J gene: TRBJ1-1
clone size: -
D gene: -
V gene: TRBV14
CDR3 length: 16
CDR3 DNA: TGTGCCAGCAGCCAATTTTTGGGGCTGGTGGACACTGAAGCTTTCTTT
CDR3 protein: CASSQFLGLVDTEAFF

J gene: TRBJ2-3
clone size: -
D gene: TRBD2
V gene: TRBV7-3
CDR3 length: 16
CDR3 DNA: TGTGCCAGCAGCTTCGAGCGGGGAAAGGGCACAGATACGCAGTATTTT
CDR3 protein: CASSFERGKGTDTQYF

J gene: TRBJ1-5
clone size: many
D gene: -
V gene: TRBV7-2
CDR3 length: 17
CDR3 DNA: TGTGCCAGCACCCTCCTCGAAAGGGAGGTTAGCAATCAGCCCCAGCATTTT
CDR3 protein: CASTLLEREVSNQPQHF

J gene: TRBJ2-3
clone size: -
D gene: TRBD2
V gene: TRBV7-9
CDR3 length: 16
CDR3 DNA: TGTGCCAGCAGCCCTTCTAGCGGGGGGGCCACAGATACGCAGTATTTT
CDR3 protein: CASSPSSGGATDTQYF

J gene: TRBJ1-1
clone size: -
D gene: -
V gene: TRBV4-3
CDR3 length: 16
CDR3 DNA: TGCGCCAGCAGCCAAGAATATCAGATTCTGAACACTGAAGCTTTCTTT
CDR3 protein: CASSQEYQILNTEAFF

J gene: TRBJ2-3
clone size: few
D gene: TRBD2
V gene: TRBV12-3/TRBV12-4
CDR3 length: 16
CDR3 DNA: TGTGCCGGTAGCGGGGGGCCTACCTCTAGCACAGATACGCAGTATTTT
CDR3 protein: CAGSGGPTSSTDTQYF

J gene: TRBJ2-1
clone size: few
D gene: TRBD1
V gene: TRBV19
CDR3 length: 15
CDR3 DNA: TGTGCCAGTAGTATAATCGTACAGGGGCTAAGTGAGCAGTTCTTC
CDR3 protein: CASSIIVQGLSEQFF

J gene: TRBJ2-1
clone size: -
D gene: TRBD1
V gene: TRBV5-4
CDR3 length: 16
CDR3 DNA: TGTGCCAGCAGCCTTCCTCAGGGGGCGTCCTACAATGAGCAGTTCTTC
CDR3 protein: CASSLPQGASYNEQFF

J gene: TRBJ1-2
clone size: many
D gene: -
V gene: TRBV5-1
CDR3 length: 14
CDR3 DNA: TGTGCCAGTAGTTTGGACCGAGCTAACTATGGCTACACCTTC
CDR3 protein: CASSLDRANYGYTF

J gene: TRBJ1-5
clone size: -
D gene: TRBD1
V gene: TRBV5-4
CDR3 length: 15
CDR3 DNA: TGTGCCAGCAGCGTTGACAGGGGACAAGGTCAGCCCCAGCATTTT
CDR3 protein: CASSVDRGQGQPQHF

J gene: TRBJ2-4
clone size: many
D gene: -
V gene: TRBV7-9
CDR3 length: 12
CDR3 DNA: TGTGCCAGCAGCTTAGCCAAAAACATTCAGTACTTC
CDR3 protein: CASSLAKNIQYF

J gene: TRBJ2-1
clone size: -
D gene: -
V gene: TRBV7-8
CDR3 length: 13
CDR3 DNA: TGTGCCAGCAGCTACATATTCGATGAGGTGCAGTTCTTC
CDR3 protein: CASSYIFDEVQFF

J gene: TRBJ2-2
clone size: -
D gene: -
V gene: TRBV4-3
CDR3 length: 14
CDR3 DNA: TGCGCCAGCAGCCAAGCGGACATTACCGGGGAGCTGTTTTTT
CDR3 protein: CASSQADITGELFF

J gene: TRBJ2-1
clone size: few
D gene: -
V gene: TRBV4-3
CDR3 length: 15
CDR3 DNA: TGCGCCAGCAGCCAAGATGGGGTGGCCTACAATGAGCAGTTCTTC
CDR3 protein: CASSQDGVAYNEQFF

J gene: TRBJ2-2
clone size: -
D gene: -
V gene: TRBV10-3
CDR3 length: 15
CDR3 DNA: TGTGCCACGCTGGAGGAAGAGGGATTAGCCGGGGAGCTGTTTTTT
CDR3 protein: CATLEEEGLAGELFF

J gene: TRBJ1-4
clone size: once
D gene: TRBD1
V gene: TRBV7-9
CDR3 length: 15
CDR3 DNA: TGTGCCAGCAGCGGACAGGACGCTTATAATGAAAAACTGTTTTTT
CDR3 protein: CASSGQDAYNEKLFF

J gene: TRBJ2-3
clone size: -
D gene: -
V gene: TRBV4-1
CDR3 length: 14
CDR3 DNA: TGCGCCAGCAGCCAAGTACTAGCTAAAGATACGCAGTATTTT
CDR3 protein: CASSQVLAKDTQYF

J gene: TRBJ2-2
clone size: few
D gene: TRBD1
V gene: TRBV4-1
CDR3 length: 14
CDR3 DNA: TGCGCCAGCAGCCAATCTCCAGGGGGCGGGGAGCTGTTTTTT
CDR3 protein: CASSQSPGGGELFF

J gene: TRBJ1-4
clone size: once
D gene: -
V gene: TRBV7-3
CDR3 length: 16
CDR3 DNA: TGTGCCAGCAGCTTCCCCCTCCTTAGTGCTAATGAAAAACTGTTTTTT
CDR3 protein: CASSFPLLSANEKLFF

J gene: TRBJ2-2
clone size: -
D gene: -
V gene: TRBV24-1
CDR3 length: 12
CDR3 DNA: TGTGCCACCCCGAAGGAGACCGGGGAGCTGTTTTTT
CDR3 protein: CATPKETGELFF

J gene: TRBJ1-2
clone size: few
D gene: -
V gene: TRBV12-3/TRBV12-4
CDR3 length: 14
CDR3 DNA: TGTGCCAGCACCCAAGGCGCCGGGGCGGATGGCTACACCTTC
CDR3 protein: CASTQGAGADGYTF

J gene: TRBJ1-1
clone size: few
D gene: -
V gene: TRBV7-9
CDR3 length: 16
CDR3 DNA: TGTGCCAGCAACCTAGGCGGTGGGGGATCAGGCACTGAAGCTTTCTTT
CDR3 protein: CASNLGGGGSGTEAFF

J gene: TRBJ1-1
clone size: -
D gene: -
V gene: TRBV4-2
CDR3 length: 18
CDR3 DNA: TGTGCCAGCAGCCAAGACGTGACAGGCCTGATCATGAACACTGAAGCTTTCTTT
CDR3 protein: CASSQDVTGLIMNTEAFF